A selection of T cell receptor beta chains follows, all from one sample in a study of Ad26.COV2.S vaccination and SARS-CoV-2 variants. Generated by immunoSEQ multiplex PCR, the TCRdb table keeps only in-frame clones and is missing some. The sample includes hundreds of thousands of clones, roughly 90% of them seen just once. Sequences were derived from peripheral blood, sampled in a trial of Ad26.COV2.S vaccine versus placebo. The receptors here all came from a person between 18 and 59 years old who received the Ad26.COV2.S COVID-19 vaccine or a placebo. Both conserved end residues are part of each CDR3.

len	v_gene	j_gene	CDR3aa
15	TRBV5-8	TRBJ2-1	CASSLAGLAYNEQFF
14	TRBV7-9	TRBJ2-3	CASSTHRDADTQYF
15	TRBV18	TRBJ2-1	CASSPTSGPYNEQFF
14	TRBV28	TRBJ2-3	CASSFLSSTDTQYF
14	TRBV7-9	TRBJ1-3	CASPGDLPGNTIYF
11	TRBV29-1	TRBJ2-3	CSLRRSDTQYF
16	TRBV3-1/TRBV3-2	TRBJ1-1	CASSQDRVGYNAEAFF
15	TRBV24-1	TRBJ2-1	CATSDPGSSYNEQFF
14	TRBV25-1	TRBJ2-7	CASSEFYSLREQYF
16	TRBV4-3	TRBJ1-2	CASSLGTANELNGYTF
14	TRBV4-1	TRBJ1-1	CASSQATTNTEAFF
14	TRBV27	TRBJ1-1	CASSFWTDPTEAFF
17	TRBV28	TRBJ1-5	CASSPLGGVNSNQPQHF
16	TRBV7-9	TRBJ2-7	CASSFTSGTNSYEQYF
13	TRBV6-5	TRBJ1-1	CASSYSMNTEAFF
13	TRBV19	TRBJ1-1	CASSIDGQTEAFF